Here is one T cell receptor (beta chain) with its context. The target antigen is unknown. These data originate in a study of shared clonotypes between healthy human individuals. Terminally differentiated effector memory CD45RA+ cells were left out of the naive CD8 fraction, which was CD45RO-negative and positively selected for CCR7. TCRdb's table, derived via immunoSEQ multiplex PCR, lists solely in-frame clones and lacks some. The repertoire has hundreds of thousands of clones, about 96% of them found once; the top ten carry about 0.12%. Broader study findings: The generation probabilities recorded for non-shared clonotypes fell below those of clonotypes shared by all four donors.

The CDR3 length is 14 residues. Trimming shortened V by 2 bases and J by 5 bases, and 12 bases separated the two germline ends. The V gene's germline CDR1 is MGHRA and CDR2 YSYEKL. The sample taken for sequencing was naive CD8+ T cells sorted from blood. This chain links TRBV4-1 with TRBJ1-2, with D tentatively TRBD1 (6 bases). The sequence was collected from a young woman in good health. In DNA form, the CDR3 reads TGCGCCAGCAGCCAATCCGGGGGGACATATGGCTACACCTTC. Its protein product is CASSQSGGTYGYTF.